Listed below are T cell receptor beta chains from one sample, sequenced in a study of T cell responses to AZD1222 COVID-19 vaccine. Sequencing was performed with immunoSEQ multiplex PCR; in TCRdb, only in-frame clones are kept and a portion is missing. The repertoire has approximately 80,000 clones, approximately 85% of them found once; the top ten carry about 3%. The sequencing used peripheral blood, collected 28 days after the second AZD1222 dose. These receptors were obtained from an adult who received the AZD1222 COVID-19 vaccine. The CDR3 runs from the conserved cysteine through the conserved F or W. The order of the fields is clone size, J gene, D gene, V gene, CDR3 DNA, CDR3 protein. The D gene is left open where the match is weak. Only part of the rows carry a size: once, few, many, or a class if the clone is expanded.

size: NA; J: TRBJ1-1; D: NA; V: TRBV19; DNA: TGTGCCAGTAGTATGGGCAGGCAGAACACTGAAGCTTTCTTT; CDR3: CASSMGRQNTEAFF
size: NA; J: TRBJ1-6; D: NA; V: TRBV15; DNA: TGTGCCACCAGCAGAGATCGTCTGGGTTATCATAATTCACCCCTCCACTTT; CDR3: CATSRDRLGYHNSPLHF
size: NA; J: TRBJ1-2; D: NA; V: TRBV30; DNA: TGTGCCTGGAGTGTAACGGGTTATGGCTACACCTTC; CDR3: CAWSVTGYGYTF
size: NA; J: TRBJ1-4; D: NA; V: TRBV3-1/TRBV3-2; DNA: TGTGCCAGCAGCCAAATTGGGGCGCAAGGTGAAAAACTGTTTTTT; CDR3: CASSQIGAQGEKLFF
size: NA; J: TRBJ2-7; D: TRBD1; V: TRBV7-9; DNA: TGTGCCAGCAGCACCGGACAGGGGGTCCTGGGAAAGCAGTACTTC; CDR3: CASSTGQGVLGKQYF
size: NA; J: TRBJ2-2; D: NA; V: TRBV2; DNA: TGTGCCACCGGGGGACTGGGAGCGAACACCGGGGAGCTGTTTTTT; CDR3: CATGGLGANTGELFF
size: NA; J: TRBJ1-5; D: NA; V: TRBV11-2; DNA: TGTGCCAGCAGCTTAGATGGGCAAGTTCAGCAGCCCCAGCATTTT; CDR3: CASSLDGQVQQPQHF
size: once; J: TRBJ1-5; D: TRBD1; V: TRBV24-1; DNA: TGTGCCACCAGTGACCACGGACAGGGCAATCAGCCCCAGCATTTT; CDR3: CATSDHGQGNQPQHF
size: NA; J: TRBJ1-5; D: NA; V: TRBV12-3/TRBV12-4; DNA: TGTGCCAGCAGTTTAGTCGGGAATCAGCCCCAGCATTTT; CDR3: CASSLVGNQPQHF
size: NA; J: TRBJ2-3; D: TRBD2; V: TRBV15; DNA: TGTGCCACCAGCAGAGATGGGGGAGGGGATACGCAGTATTTT; CDR3: CATSRDGGGDTQYF
size: once; J: TRBJ1-3; D: TRBD1; V: TRBV6-5; DNA: TGTGCCAGCAGACCCGACAGGGACTCTGGAAACACCATATATTTT; CDR3: CASRPDRDSGNTIYF
size: NA; J: TRBJ2-1; D: TRBD1; V: TRBV5-8; DNA: TGTGCCAGCAGCTTAGGGACAGGGGGCTCCTACAATGAGCAGTTCTTC; CDR3: CASSLGTGGSYNEQFF
size: NA; J: TRBJ2-3; D: TRBD2; V: TRBV4-3; DNA: TGCGCCAGCAGCCAGGCAGCGGGGGACACAGATACGCAGTATTTT; CDR3: CASSQAAGDTDTQYF
size: NA; J: TRBJ1-3; D: NA; V: TRBV6-5; DNA: TGTGCCAGCAGGGGTCGAACTGGAAACACCATATATTTT; CDR3: CASRGRTGNTIYF
size: NA; J: TRBJ1-5; D: NA; V: TRBV2; DNA: TGTGCCAGCGGAGCGGGGTATCAGCCCCAGCATTTT; CDR3: CASGAGYQPQHF
size: NA; J: TRBJ2-7; D: NA; V: TRBV6-6; DNA: TGTGCCAGCAGTTCCTCAGAGCGGGTCGATTACTACGAGCAGTACTTC; CDR3: CASSSSERVDYYEQYF
size: NA; J: TRBJ1-6; D: TRBD1; V: TRBV19; DNA: TGTGCCTCGTCACAGGGGACAGGTTGGCCACCCCTCCACTTT; CDR3: CASSQGTGWPPLHF
size: NA; J: TRBJ1-2; D: TRBD1; V: TRBV6-5; DNA: TGTGCCAGCAGCGGGGACAGGACTCTCTACACCTTC; CDR3: CASSGDRTLYTF
size: NA; J: TRBJ2-7; D: NA; V: TRBV7-9; DNA: TGTGCCAGCAGTTACAGGTACGAGCAGTACTTC; CDR3: CASSYRYEQYF
size: NA; J: TRBJ2-7; D: NA; V: TRBV16; DNA: TGTGCCAGCAGCCCGGGGTTAGGAGCCTACGAGCAGTACTTC; CDR3: CASSPGLGAYEQYF
size: NA; J: TRBJ2-7; D: NA; V: TRBV19; DNA: TGTGCCAGTAGTCCTTGGACAGCGAACTCCTACGAGCAGTACTTC; CDR3: CASSPWTANSYEQYF
size: NA; J: TRBJ1-3; D: TRBD1; V: TRBV9; DNA: TGTGCCAGCAGCATCGGACAGGGGACAGACACCATATATTTT; CDR3: CASSIGQGTDTIYF
size: NA; J: TRBJ1-2; D: NA; V: TRBV5-1; DNA: TGCGCCAGCAGCCCTCGAGGGCTCGGCTACACCTTC; CDR3: CASSPRGLGYTF
size: NA; J: TRBJ2-1; D: TRBD2; V: TRBV7-2; DNA: TGTGCCAGCAGCACCGGGACTAGCTCCTACAATGAGCAGTTCTTC; CDR3: CASSTGTSSYNEQFF
size: NA; J: TRBJ1-1; D: TRBD1; V: TRBV6-1; DNA: TGTGCCAGCAGTGTTGAGGACAGGGGAGACCGACTGGAGACTGAAGCTTTCTTT; CDR3: CASSVEDRGDRLETEAFF
size: NA; J: TRBJ2-7; D: TRBD2; V: TRBV2; DNA: TGTGCCAGCAGTGTAGCATCGGGGGGAGCCCCCGGCGGCGAGCAGTACTTC; CDR3: CASSVASGGAPGGEQYF
size: few; J: TRBJ2-7; D: NA; V: TRBV15; DNA: TGTGCCACCAGCAGAGATGAAACAGGGAAGTACTTC; CDR3: CATSRDETGKYF
size: NA; J: TRBJ1-6; D: TRBD1; V: TRBV5-8; DNA: TGTGCCAGCAGCTTGGACAGGGGGAGCTCCTATAATTCACCCCTCCACTTT; CDR3: CASSLDRGSSYNSPLHF
size: NA; J: TRBJ1-1; D: NA; V: TRBV18; DNA: TGTGCCAGCTCAGGGGGAGTGAACACTGAAGCTTTCTTT; CDR3: CASSGGVNTEAFF
size: NA; J: TRBJ1-2; D: NA; V: TRBV6-5; DNA: TGTGCCAGCAGTTACATCGACCGAGAGTGGGACGGCTACACCTTC; CDR3: CASSYIDREWDGYTF
size: NA; J: TRBJ2-7; D: NA; V: TRBV30; DNA: TGTGCCTGGAGTGCAGGGAAAAACGAGCAGTACTTC; CDR3: CAWSAGKNEQYF
size: NA; J: TRBJ2-5; D: TRBD2; V: TRBV19; DNA: TGTGCCAGTAGTATTAGGGCTCTAGCGGGAGCGGAGACCCAGTACTTC; CDR3: CASSIRALAGAETQYF
size: NA; J: TRBJ2-2; D: NA; V: TRBV7-9; DNA: TGTGCCAGCAGCCAGCCAGGGGCGCCATGGGAGCTGTTTTTT; CDR3: CASSQPGAPWELFF
size: NA; J: TRBJ1-1; D: NA; V: TRBV3-1/TRBV3-2; DNA: TGTGCCAGCAGCCAAGGGTCGGTGAACACTGAAGCTTTCTTT; CDR3: CASSQGSVNTEAFF
size: NA; J: TRBJ2-5; D: NA; V: TRBV1; DNA: TGCACCAGCAGGGAGTCAGGGAGCCAAGAGACCCAGTACTTC; CDR3: CTSRESGSQETQYF
size: NA; J: TRBJ2-3; D: NA; V: TRBV2; DNA: TGTGCCAGCAGTGAGACCCTACTACAGTATTTT; CDR3: CASSETLLQYF
size: NA; J: TRBJ2-3; D: TRBD1; V: TRBV7-2; DNA: TGTGCCACCGGCCTGGGACAGATCACAGATACGCAGTATTTT; CDR3: CATGLGQITDTQYF
size: NA; J: TRBJ2-3; D: NA; V: TRBV5-4; DNA: TGTGCCAGCAGCCGCCAAGACCTTGGGACAGATACGCAGTATTTT; CDR3: CASSRQDLGTDTQYF
size: NA; J: TRBJ1-1; D: NA; V: TRBV7-2; DNA: TGTGCCAGCAGCTTAAGTACCGGCCAGAACACTGAAGCTTTCTTT; CDR3: CASSLSTGQNTEAFF
size: few; J: TRBJ2-5; D: TRBD1; V: TRBV18; DNA: TGTGCCAGCTCACCCCGACAGGGAACAGGAGAGACCCAGTACTTC; CDR3: CASSPRQGTGETQYF
size: few; J: TRBJ1-1; D: TRBD1; V: TRBV2; DNA: TGTGCCAGCAAACCAGGGGGCACTGAAGCTTTCTTT; CDR3: CASKPGGTEAFF
size: NA; J: TRBJ1-6; D: NA; V: TRBV10-3; DNA: TGTGCCATCAGTGAGAGGTCTGGACGGGATAATTCACCCCTCCACTTT; CDR3: CAISERSGRDNSPLHF
size: NA; J: TRBJ2-7; D: TRBD2; V: TRBV27; DNA: TGTGCCAGCAGTTTGGGCGGGAGGGTTTCCTACGAGCAGTACTTC; CDR3: CASSLGGRVSYEQYF
size: NA; J: TRBJ2-3; D: NA; V: TRBV14; DNA: TGTGCCAGCGGGGAGCGTAATGGAGATACGCAGTATTTT; CDR3: CASGERNGDTQYF
size: NA; J: TRBJ2-7; D: TRBD2; V: TRBV7-2; DNA: TGTGCCAGCAGCTTAGACGGGACTAGCGGGTACGAGCAGTACTTC; CDR3: CASSLDGTSGYEQYF
size: NA; J: TRBJ2-7; D: NA; V: TRBV5-1; DNA: TGCGCCAGCAGCCCTGGGGTTGGGGTCCTCTCCTACGAGCAGTACTTC; CDR3: CASSPGVGVLSYEQYF
size: NA; J: TRBJ2-3; D: NA; V: TRBV11-3; DNA: TGTGCCAGCAGCTTAACAGCGATGGCAGATACGCAGTATTTT; CDR3: CASSLTAMADTQYF
size: NA; J: TRBJ1-1; D: TRBD1; V: TRBV7-9; DNA: TGTGCCAGCAGCGGGTACAGGGGGGCGATGAACACTGAAGCTTTCTTT; CDR3: CASSGYRGAMNTEAFF
size: NA; J: TRBJ2-2; D: NA; V: TRBV27; DNA: TGTGCCAGCAGTTTAGGCGGAGACACCGGGGAGCTGTTTTTT; CDR3: CASSLGGDTGELFF
size: NA; J: TRBJ2-3; D: TRBD2; V: TRBV4-1; DNA: TGCGCCAGCAGCCTCAGTAGCGGGGGGTATAGCACAGATACGCAGTATTTT; CDR3: CASSLSSGGYSTDTQYF
size: NA; J: TRBJ1-3; D: NA; V: TRBV6-6; DNA: TGTGCCAGCAGTTACTCGAATAAGGCGACTGGAAACACCATATATTTT; CDR3: CASSYSNKATGNTIYF
size: NA; J: TRBJ1-1; D: NA; V: TRBV5-1; DNA: TGCGCCAGCAGCTTGGATGTGGGAACTGAAGCTTTCTTT; CDR3: CASSLDVGTEAFF
size: NA; J: TRBJ2-1; D: TRBD2; V: TRBV19; DNA: TGTGCCAGTAGTATAGTCGGGGGGTGGCAGTTCTTC; CDR3: CASSIVGGWQFF